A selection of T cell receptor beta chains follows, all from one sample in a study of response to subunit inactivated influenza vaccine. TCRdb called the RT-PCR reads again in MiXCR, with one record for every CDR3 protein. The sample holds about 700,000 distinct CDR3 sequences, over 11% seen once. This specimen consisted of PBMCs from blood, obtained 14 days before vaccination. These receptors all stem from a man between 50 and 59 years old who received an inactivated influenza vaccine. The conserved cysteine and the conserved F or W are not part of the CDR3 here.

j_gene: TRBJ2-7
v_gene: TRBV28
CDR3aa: ASSPLKWGRGFEQY

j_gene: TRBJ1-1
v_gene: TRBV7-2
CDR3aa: ASSLGIRANTEAF

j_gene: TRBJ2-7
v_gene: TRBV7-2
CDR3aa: ASSFFSGRRSYEQY

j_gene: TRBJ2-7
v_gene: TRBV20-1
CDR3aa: SARTEQWGNIPYEQY

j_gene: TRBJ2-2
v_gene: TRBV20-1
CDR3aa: SARDRRTTNTGELF

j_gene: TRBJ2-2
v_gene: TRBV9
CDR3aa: ASSASGELF

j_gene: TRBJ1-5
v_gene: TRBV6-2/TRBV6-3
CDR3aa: ASSYGWTGGQPQH

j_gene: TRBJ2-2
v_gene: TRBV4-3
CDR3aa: ASSQEEAGELF

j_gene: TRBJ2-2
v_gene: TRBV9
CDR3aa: ASRRGYTGELF

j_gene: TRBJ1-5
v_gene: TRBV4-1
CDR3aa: ASSQFAGQGTYQPQH

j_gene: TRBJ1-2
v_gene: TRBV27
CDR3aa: ASSLSSRIGGYT

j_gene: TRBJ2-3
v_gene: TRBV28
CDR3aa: ASRQRGGSDTQY

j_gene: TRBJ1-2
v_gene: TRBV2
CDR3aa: ASSEMGRDGYT

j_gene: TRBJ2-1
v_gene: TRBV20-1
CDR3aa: SAWTSGHNEQF

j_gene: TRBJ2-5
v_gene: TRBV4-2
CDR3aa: ASSQDRAVQETQY

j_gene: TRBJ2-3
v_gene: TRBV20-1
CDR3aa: SASFNPGLAGGLADTQY

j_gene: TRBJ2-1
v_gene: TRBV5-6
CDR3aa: ASSASRLAGNEQF

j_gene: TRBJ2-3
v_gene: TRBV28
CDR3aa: ASSLALVLGQSTDTQY

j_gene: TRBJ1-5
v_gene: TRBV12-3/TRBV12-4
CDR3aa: ASSFPGAQPQH

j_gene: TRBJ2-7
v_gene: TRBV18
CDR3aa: ASSPPGLGESYEQY

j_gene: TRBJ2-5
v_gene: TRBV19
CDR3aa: ASSLRDGEWY

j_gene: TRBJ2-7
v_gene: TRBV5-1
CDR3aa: ASSVLDSSYEQY